This is a list of T cell receptor beta chains from one sample in a study of T cells after yellow fever vaccination. TCRdb called the 5' RACE reads again in MiXCR, with one record for every CDR3 protein. The table lists 450,000 to 550,000 distinct CDR3 sequences, 21% of them singletons. The material sequenced was PBMCs, taken about 21 days after the first yellow fever vaccination. The receptors were sampled from a man between 18 and 35 years old who received the YFV17D yellow fever vaccine. CDR3s include the opening cysteine and the closing phenylalanine or tryptophan. D genes are given only for firm matches. The listing skips clone size in some rows; elsewhere it reads once, few, many or a size class.

J gene | D gene | V gene | clone size | CDR3 protein | CDR3 DNA
TRBJ1-5 | NA | TRBV19 | NA | CASIGGPSNQPQHF | TGTGCCAGTATCGGGGGGCCCAGCAATCAGCCCCAGCATTTT
TRBJ1-3 | NA | TRBV3-1 | many | CASSQVSGNTIYF | TGTGCCAGCAGTCAGGTCTCTGGAAACACCATATATTTT
TRBJ2-1 | NA | TRBV12-5 | few | CASGLNSYNEQFF | TGTGCTAGTGGCCTTAACTCCTACAATGAGCAGTTCTTC
TRBJ2-3 | NA | TRBV4-1 | few | CASSQDRSGPGKDTQYF | TGCGCCAGCAGCCAAGATCGGAGCGGGCCAGGTAAAGATACGCAGTATTTT
TRBJ2-1 | NA | TRBV7-9 | NA | CASSPETDNGEQFF | TGTGCCAGCAGCCCCGAGACGGATAACGGTGAGCAGTTCTTC
TRBJ2-7 | TRBD1 | TRBV20-1 | NA | CSAKGDRGPYEQYF | TGCAGTGCGAAGGGGGACAGGGGCCCCTACGAGCAGTACTTC
TRBJ2-2 | NA | TRBV5-1 | NA | CASSLTPGTNTGELFF | TGCGCCAGCAGCTTGACCCCGGGAACGAACACCGGGGAGCTGTTTTTT
TRBJ1-6 | TRBD1 | TRBV30 | NA | CAGSGQINSPLHF | TGTGCCGGATCGGGACAGATAAATTCACCCCTCCACTTT
TRBJ2-7 | TRBD1 | TRBV7-9 | NA | CASSSTGTGMYF | TGTGCCAGCAGCTCAACCGGGACAGGCATGTACTTC
TRBJ2-5 | NA | TRBV20-1 | many | CSALGQETQYF | TGCAGTGCTCTAGGTCAGGAGACCCAGTACTTC
TRBJ2-3 | NA | TRBV27 | NA | CASSLGNTQYF | TGTGCCAGCAGTTTGGGCAATACGCAGTATTTT
TRBJ1-5 | NA | TRBV9 | NA | CASSVLGDSNQPQHF | TGTGCCAGCAGCGTTTTGGGGGATAGCAATCAGCCCCAGCATTTT
TRBJ2-5 | TRBD1 | TRBV2 | NA | CASSEEQGAGETQYF | TGTGCCAGCAGTGAAGAACAGGGGGCGGGAGAGACCCAGTACTTC
TRBJ2-2 | NA | TRBV24-1 | NA | CATSSQLNTGELFF | TGTGCCACCAGTTCACAGTTGAACACCGGGGAGCTGTTTTTT
TRBJ2-1 | NA | TRBV7-3 | NA | CASSLNGRGGNEQFF | TGTGCCAGCAGCTTAAATGGCAGGGGCGGCAATGAGCAGTTCTTC
TRBJ1-6 | NA | TRBV19 | NA | CASSFSDSPLHF | TGTGCCAGTAGTTTTTCCGATTCACCCCTCCACTTT
TRBJ2-3 | NA | TRBV5-1 | few | CASRISGSDTQYF | TGCGCCAGCAGGATCTCAGGGTCAGATACGCAGTATTTT
TRBJ1-5 | TRBD1 | TRBV9 | NA | CASSVGTGGNQPQHF | TGTGCCAGCAGCGTGGGGACAGGAGGCAATCAGCCCCAGCATTTT
TRBJ1-2 | NA | TRBV12-3/TRBV12-4 | NA | CASSLAQNTGINYGYTF | TGTGCCAGCAGTTTAGCGCAAAATACAGGGATAAACTATGGCTACACCTTC
TRBJ2-7 | NA | TRBV4-3 | NA | CASSHGLIGDSSHEQYF | TGCGCCAGCAGCCACGGACTAATAGGGGATTCAAGTCACGAGCAGTACTTC
TRBJ1-1 | TRBD1 | TRBV7-2 | few | CASSLVPGQGAPGDTEAFF | TGTGCCAGCAGCTTAGTGCCGGGACAGGGGGCCCCCGGGGACACTGAAGCTTTCTTT
TRBJ2-3 | TRBD2 | TRBV12-3/TRBV12-4 | NA | CASSDLAGASTDTQYF | TGTGCCAGCAGCGATCTAGCGGGGGCTAGCACAGATACGCAGTATTTT
TRBJ1-1 | TRBD1 | TRBV7-9 | few | CASSLTTGGEEENTEAFF | TGTGCCAGCAGCCTGACGACAGGGGGCGAAGAAGAGAACACTGAAGCTTTCTTT
TRBJ1-2 | TRBD1 | TRBV5-1 | NA | CASSGGQGRGNYGYTF | TGCGCCAGCAGCGGGGGACAGGGACGGGGTAACTATGGCTACACCTTC
TRBJ1-5 | NA | TRBV20-1 | NA | CSAPGPSSNQPQHF | TGCAGTGCTCCCGGACCGTCTAGCAATCAGCCCCAGCATTTT
TRBJ2-3 | TRBD2 | TRBV6-5 | NA | CASSYLSSGGPKDTQYF | TGTGCCAGCAGTTACCTTTCTAGCGGGGGGCCAAAAGATACGCAGTATTTT